These T cell receptor beta chains were read from a single sample in a study of Ad26.COV2.S vaccination and SARS-CoV-2 variants. Sequencing used immunoSEQ multiplex PCR; TCRdb keeps in-frame clones, though not all of them. Of fewer than 100,000 clones in the sample, approximately 81% were seen once. The material was peripheral blood, obtained after recovery from COVID-19. These receptors were obtained from a human donor who had recovered from COVID-19. Each CDR3 is given with its conserved first and last residue.

V	J	CDR3
TRBV19	TRBJ1-3	CASSMEHQGPSSGNTIYF
TRBV14	TRBJ1-2	CASSHEGQGISGYTF
TRBV5-1	TRBJ2-7	CASSRTGGRYEQYF
TRBV6-5	TRBJ2-6	CASSYQGHGANVLTF
TRBV2	TRBJ2-5	CASSEDWLAGGGQETQYF
TRBV7-8	TRBJ2-1	CASSLRRIAVYNEQFF
TRBV6-2/TRBV6-3	TRBJ2-2	CASSYSRGDTGELFF
TRBV5-8	TRBJ2-3	CASSPGQGTTDTQYF
TRBV30	TRBJ2-1	CAWSPSLEHAGVYNEQFF
TRBV6-2/TRBV6-3	TRBJ1-2	CASSLTTPTLVLLQGNYGYTF
TRBV27	TRBJ2-3	CASSLIRSTDTQYF
TRBV11-3	TRBJ2-5	CASSRPAGQGSETQYF
TRBV7-3	TRBJ1-1	CASTEQGGMNTEAFF
TRBV21-1	TRBJ2-5	CASSKSGPKETQYF
TRBV2	TRBJ2-5	CASSSERGETQYF
TRBV19	TRBJ2-2	CASSIGGSSRAGELFF
TRBV4-2	TRBJ1-2	CASSQDNSANYGYTF
TRBV29-1	TRBJ1-1	CSVTPRERMNTEAFF
TRBV28	TRBJ1-2	CASRISQAFGNYGYTF
TRBV6-2/TRBV6-3	TRBJ2-3	CASSYSLSADTQYF
TRBV7-2	TRBJ2-3	CASSLSGIRDTQYF
TRBV7-8	TRBJ1-5	CASSFGTGVDSQPQHF